This TCR beta chain stems from a study of blood T cell repertoires in COVID-19. Study summary: Both acute and convalescent COVID-19 samples were obtained from the United States, Italy and Spain. PBMCs, B-cell-depleted T cells, or T cells provided the cDNA or gDNA that made up the material.

Authors' analysis steps: For nucleated cells, counts were estimated from reference gene primer amplification. Measured with immunoSEQ multiplex PCR; TCRdb has only the in-frame clones, and not every one. V, J and clone size reflect that table, while D and trimming were determined from the DNA. The sample yields about 160,000 clones, roughly 84% seen once. Germline-derived CDR1 and CDR2 are LGHNT and FRNRAP. The CDR3 is 15 amino acids. V shed 4 bases, J shed 7 bases, and the junction held 8 bases outside the gene matches. The chain couples TRBV12-5 to TRBJ2-2; 8 bases line up with TRBD1. The TCR was taken from an elderly woman with active or convalescent COVID-19. Input material: peripheral blood. The CDR3 DNA reads as TGTGCTAGTGGTTCTCGGGACAGGCGAAGCGGGGAGCTGTTTTTT. It codes for CASGSRDRRSGELFF.